This entry concerns a single T cell receptor beta chain. Antigen: not known. CDR1 is MNHEY and CDR2 is SVGEGT in the germline V gene. Trimming took 1 base from V and 0 from J, leaving 4 bases between them. The CDR3 contains 13 residues. TCRdb analysed the reads with MiXCR anew, one entry per CDR3 protein. The data show around 900,000 distinct CDR3 sequences, approximately 31% seen once. This sample stems from a study of T cell repertoires in cytomegalovirus infection. Overall study context: The authors relied on CMV epitopes, both recently identified HLA-C-restricted and well-studied HLA-B-restricted. Shared public TCR beta signatures pointed to both CMV infection and a matching HLA type.

Findings and limits, study-wide: HLA-C-restricted CMV clonotypes gave the most frequent clonotype in two of eight donors. CMV carriers having the relevant HLA were flagged by cumulative public TCR beta family frequency.

The chain couples TRBV6-2 or TRBV6-3 to TRBJ2-7; D is undetermined. The sequenced sample was cultured CD8+ T cells from PBMCs, obtained from culture after CMV antigen stimulation. The sequence was obtained from a human donor in good health (CMV status not recorded). Some clones in this sample may be carry-over from other donors' samples. The CDR3 nucleotides are TGTGCCAGCAGTTACTTACTCTCCTACGAGCAGTACGTC. Its translation is CASSYLLSYEQYV.